Listed below are T cell receptor beta chains from one sample, sequenced in a study of blood T cell repertoires in COVID-19. Here immunoSEQ multiplex PCR was the method, and the copy in TCRdb shows in-frame clones only, minus some. This sample has 250,000 or so clones, with 70% to 90% found just once. The material sequenced was peripheral blood. These TCRs come from a man between 18 and 35 years old with active or convalescent COVID-19. The conserved cysteine and the conserved F or W are not part of the CDR3 here.

>TRBV4-3|TRBJ1-3
ASSQLGQGGNTIY
>TRBV28|TRBJ2-7
ASISMTGAYEQY
>TRBV7-2|TRBJ2-2
ASSGDGGANTGELF
>TRBV7-2|TRBJ2-7
ASSPGLAAYEQY
>TRBV7-8|TRBJ1-1
ASSPHRDRATEAF
>TRBV19|TRBJ1-2
ASSSGQGLGYGYT
>TRBV6-5|TRBJ2-7
ASSLPTRGEQY
>TRBV5-1|TRBJ1-1
ASSFQVENTEAF
>TRBV4-3|TRBJ2-2
ASSHALASGGGELF
>TRBV10-2|TRBJ2-2
ASSDRGTGELF
>TRBV12-5|TRBJ2-1
ASGLYNEQF
>TRBV27|TRBJ1-2
ASSLDIKGVRVGYT
>TRBV15|TRBJ2-3
ATSSGGTDTQY
>TRBV5-4|TRBJ2-7
ASSLAGLPYEQY
>TRBV11-3|TRBJ1-1
ASSSRLTGCRRNTEAF
>TRBV2|TRBJ1-1
ASSEEGAGLNTEAF
>TRBV4-1|TRBJ2-1
ASSQTFSGSSYNEQF
>TRBV28|TRBJ1-4
ASSLYAGQLF
>TRBV11-2|TRBJ1-2
ASSLARGTGPYGYT
>TRBV2|TRBJ1-5
ASSERGGQPQH
>TRBV6-2/TRBV6-3|TRBJ1-1
ASSLNHRATEAF
>TRBV2|TRBJ1-1
ASAGGTGFAEAF
>TRBV11-1|TRBJ1-4
ASRDSQRNEKLF
>TRBV6-2/TRBV6-3|TRBJ2-1
ASSYQTSGGREQF
>TRBV5-6|TRBJ1-2
ASSSGLFPT
>TRBV30|TRBJ2-7
AWSTGRGAIYEQY
>TRBV11-2|TRBJ2-1
ASSFGLAGETGGEQF
>TRBV7-2|TRBJ1-2
ASSLAASGYT
>TRBV28|TRBJ2-1
ASRISGSEQF
>TRBV7-3|TRBJ1-2
ASSLNRASGYT
>TRBV7-2|TRBJ2-7
ASSLGADLRDEQY
>TRBV2|TRBJ2-7
ASSFQSLSEQY
>TRBV7-3|TRBJ1-1
ASSLTGGTRTEAF